Listed here are 24 T cell receptor beta chains from one sample, sequenced in a study of OX40 agonist ivuxolimab in advanced cancers. Profiling relied on immunoSEQ multiplex PCR, and the TCRdb table lists in-frame clones only, not all of them. The sample lists over 90,000 clones; around 90% were seen once. The starting material was CD4+ or CD8+ T cells sorted from blood, obtained in a trial of the OX40 agonist ivuxolimab. The receptors stem from an adult with an advanced solid tumor such as melanoma, head and neck, liver or kidney cancer.

The chain carries TRBV7-9 and TRBJ2-2; 7 bases fit TRBD1. There are 16 residues in the CDR3. Germline V gives CDR1 SEHNR, CDR2 FQNEAQ (reference sequence). V dropped 3 bases and J dropped 7; count of bases not matched to a gene: 11. CDR3 nucleotide sequence: TGTGCCAGCAGCTTTCCGAGACAGGGTGAAAGCGGGGAGCTGTTTTTT. Residues: CASSFPRQGESGELFF.

The gene calls are TRBV19 and TRBJ2-2; 7 nucleotides agree with TRBD2. Germline CDR1 is LNHDA and CDR2 is SQIVND (reference sequence). With V trimmed by 10 bases and J by 6 bases, 11 bases remained unmatched. CDR3 length equals 14 residues. CDR3 sequence (DNA): TGTGCCACGGGGAGAGGCGGGAGCGCCGGGGAGCTGTTTTTT. It encodes CATGRGGSAGELFF. Drawing the rest from reference TRBV19 and TRBJ2-2, the complete variable domain is DGGITQSPKYLFRKEGQNVTLSCEQNLNHDAMYWYRQDPGQGLRLIYYSQIVNDFQKGDIAEGYSVSREKKESFPLTVTSAQKNPTAFYLCATGRGGSAGELFFGEGSRLTVL.

The chain recombines TRBV5-1 with TRBJ1-5; D remains unclear. The V end was cut by 4 bases, the J end by 5 bases, with 13 bases between. In germline, CDR1 is SGHRS, CDR2 YFSETQ. The CDR3 loop spans 14 amino acids. DNA of the CDR3: TGCGCCAGCAGCGAGCGACATGGGGATCAGCCCCAGCATTTT. Amino acids: CASSERHGDQPQHF.

This chain uses TRBV29-1 with TRBJ2-5; D may be TRBD1 (6 bases). The CDR3 loop spans 15 amino acids. Trimming took off 1 base at V and 3 bases at J, with 15 bases between the two ends. The V gene's germline CDR1 is SQVTM and CDR2 ANQGSEA. The CDR3 region is CSVEGIRGREETQYF. The CDR3 coding sequence is TGCAGCGTTGAAGGAATCAGGGGTAGGGAAGAGACCCAGTACTTC.

The chain is built from TRBV7-3 and TRBJ2-5, with TRBD1 identical over 7 bases. The CDR3 is 16 amino acids. Germline V gives CDR1 SGHTA, CDR2 FQGTGA. Trimming cost V 2 bases and J 2 bases; bases outside gene matches: 8. CDR3 amino acids: CASSLSGTAQQETQYF. The CDR3 nucleotides are TGTGCCAGCAGCTTATCAGGGACAGCACAACAAGAGACCCAGTACTTC.

The chain uses TRBV5-1 and TRBJ1-3, with D hard to call. This CDR3 has 15 amino acids. Per germline, CDR1 SGHRS and CDR2 YFSETQ. V lost 0 bases and J lost 0, with 7 bases in between. CDR3 protein: CASSLEANSGNTIYF. The CDR3 bases are TGCGCCAGCAGCTTGGAGGCGAACTCTGGAAACACCATATATTTT.

In this sample, this clone turned up a few times. The chain couples TRBV5-1 to TRBJ1-2, with D perhaps TRBD1 (5 bases). This CDR3 has 15 amino acids. V was cut by 5 bases and J by 14 bases, with 28 bases left in between. CDR1 and CDR2 from the germline V gene are SGHRS and YFSETQ. This CDR3 is CASSSNAGTGSIWTF. As DNA, the CDR3 is TGCGCCAGCAGTTCCAATGCCGGGACGGGGTCTATATGGACCTTC.

The chain is built from TRBV6-1 and TRBJ2-2; D unresolved. The CDR3 covers 13 residues. CDR1 is MNHNS and CDR2 is SASEGT in the germline V gene. V was clipped by 1 base and J by 6 bases, with 6 bases between them. The CDR3 nucleotides are TGTGCCAGCAGTGAAGGAAGGTCCGGGGAGCTGTTTTTT. As protein: CASSEGRSGELFF.

CDR3 nucleotide sequence: TGTGCCAGCGGACGGGGGGGTGAAGCTTTCTTT. It specifies CASGRGGEAFF. V is TRBV6-5 and J is TRBJ1-1; D possibly corresponds to TRBD1 (5 bases). This CDR3 comprises 11 residues. V was clipped by 8 bases and J by 7 bases, with 11 bases between them. Germline V gene data show CDR1 as MNHEY and CDR2 as SVGAGI.

This chain uses TRBV6-5 with TRBJ2-5; 7 nucleotides line up with TRBD1. The junction had 6 bases not matched to a gene; V was cut back by 6 bases and J by 5 bases. The CDR3 length is 13 residues. CDR1 and CDR2 from the germline V gene are MNHEY and SVGAGI. The CDR3 DNA reads as TGTGCCAGCAGAGCGACAGGGCGCGAGACCCAGTACTTC. Amino acid sequence: CASRATGRETQYF.

The J gene is TRBJ2-7, the V gene TRBV11-2; possibly TRBD1 for D (5 bases). Germline V gene sequence: CDR1 SGHAT, CDR2 FQNNGV. This CDR3 contains 15 residues. V lost 5 bases to trimming and J lost 2 bases, with 16 bases between them. CDR3 in amino acids: CASSPLDGAAYEQYF. The CDR3 DNA reads TGTGCCAGCAGCCCCTTGGATGGGGCCGCCTACGAGCAGTACTTC.

The chain employs TRBV11-2 and TRBJ2-1; 10 bases are a match to TRBD2. The CDR3 consists of 18 residues. The J segment lost 0 bases and the V segment lost 5 bases, leaving 10 bases of the junction unmatched. Germline CDR1 and CDR2: SGHAT and FQNNGV. CDR3 in amino acids: CASSRERSGRSSYNEQFF. As DNA, the CDR3 is TGTGCCAGCAGCCGCGAACGTAGCGGGAGGTCCTCCTACAATGAGCAGTTCTTC.

The rearrangement joins TRBV27 to TRBJ2-5; 9 nucleotides line up with TRBD1. J was trimmed by 1 base and V by 3 bases; bases with no gene match: 9. Per germline, CDR1 MNHEY and CDR2 SMNVEV (reference sequence). This CDR3 is built from 17 residues. In DNA form, the CDR3 reads TGTGCCAGCAGTTTGAGAGAGGGACAGGGTAGCCAAGAGACCCAGTACTTC. This sequence encodes CASSLREGQGSQETQYF.

The rearrangement links TRBV28 to TRBJ2-1; 8 nucleotides align to TRBD2. The CDR3 extends over 17 amino acids. CDR1 is MDHEN, CDR2 SYDVKM, per germline. The V and J ends lost 6 bases and 0 bases, in that order; junction bases with no gene match: 10. The CDR3 sequence: CASRSGVAGPSYNEQFF. CDR3 in DNA: TGTGCCAGCAGATCCGGAGTAGCGGGGCCCTCCTACAATGAGCAGTTCTTC.

The rearrangement links TRBV15 to TRBJ2-5, with no clear D. TRBJ2-7 explains the end of the DNA better; the J call may be wrong. The CDR3 sequence is 15 residues long. Germline lookup yields CDR1 LNHNV and CDR2 YYDKDF (reference sequence). CDR3 protein: CATSRIGSRSYEQYF. In nucleotides, the CDR3 is TGTGCCACCAGCAGAATCGGCAGCCGATCCTACGAGCAGTACTTC.

Points on this clone: Other DNA sequences in the same sample also yield this CDR3. This chain uses TRBV5-1 with TRBJ2-1; 12 bases are shared with TRBD2. V shed 2 bases and J 6 bases; nucleotides not matched to a gene: 3. The germline gives CDR1 SGHRS, CDR2 YFSETQ. The CDR3 consists of 15 residues. CDR3: CASSLLAGGTNEQFF. The CDR3 DNA sequence: TGCGCCAGCAGCTTACTAGCGGGAGGTACCAATGAGCAGTTCTTC.

This rearrangement joins TRBV2 to TRBJ1-2, with 11 bases lining up with TRBD1. The length of the CDR3 is 17 residues. Trimming cost V 6 bases and J 5 bases; bases outside gene matches: 14. Per the germline V gene, CDR1 is SNHLY and CDR2 is FYNNEI. The CDR3 region is CASSVRNGQGAGYGYTF. For the CDR3, the DNA is TGTGCCAGCAGCGTCAGAAACGGACAGGGGGCAGGGTATGGCTACACCTTC.

The chain links TRBV5-1 to TRBJ2-3; D possibly corresponds to TRBD2 (6 bases). Trimming took off 0 bases at V and 6 bases at J, with 14 bases between the two ends. The CDR3 covers 15 residues. CDR1 is SGHRS and CDR2 is YFSETQ in the germline V gene. The CDR3 DNA reads as TGCGCCAGCAGCTTGGATGGTTCAGGGAGGGATACGCAGTATTTT. It translates to CASSLDGSGRDTQYF.

The chain joins TRBV29-1 to TRBJ2-7; D tentatively fits TRBD1 or TRBD2 (5 bases each). This CDR3 contains 16 residues. Trimming stripped 5 bases from V and 1 base from J, with 21 bases between. Germline CDR1 reads SQVTM; CDR2 reads ANQGSEA. The CDR3 DNA follows: TGCAGCGTTCAGTCTCCGGGACGGCCCTTATCCTACGAGCAGTACTTC. Amino acids: CSVQSPGRPLSYEQYF.

V usage is TRBV6-1 and J usage is TRBJ1-5, with D possibly TRBD1 on 5 matching bases. Germline lookup yields CDR1 MNHNS and CDR2 SASEGT. V was clipped by 3 bases and J by 5 bases, with 14 bases between them. The length of the CDR3 is 15 residues. For the CDR3, the DNA is TGTGCCAGCAGTGACGACACGGGACGGCATCAGCCCCAGCATTTT. Amino acid sequence: CASSDDTGRHQPQHF.

This clone has a handful of counts. CDR3 residues: CSASPGSGYTF. DNA for the CDR3: TGCAGTGCTAGCCCGGGAAGTGGCTACACCTTC. The chain combines TRBV20-1 with TRBJ1-2; D unclear. This CDR3 is built from 11 residues. Trimming left V 3 bases short and J 7 bases short, with 9 bases between. Germline V lookup: CDR1 DFQATT, CDR2 SNEGSKA (reference sequence).

The rearrangement links TRBV29-1 to TRBJ2-3; D possibly corresponds to TRBD2 (7 bases). V gave up 4 bases and J gave up 3 bases, with 14 bases separating them. The CDR3 spans 14 residues. CDR1 is SQVTM, CDR2 ANQGSEA, per germline. This CDR3 reads CSVGGGARTDTQYF. In DNA form, the CDR3 reads TGCAGCGTTGGCGGGGGCGCGAGGACAGATACGCAGTATTTT.

The chain joins TRBV9 to TRBJ1-1, with TRBD1 matching over 8 bases. Per germline, CDR1 SGDLS and CDR2 YYNGEE. Trimming removed 4 bases from V and 6 bases from J; junction bases left unmatched: 11. The CDR3 spans 15 residues. The DNA for the CDR3 is TGTGCCAGCAGCCCCCTTGGGCAGGGGGCCCCTGAAGCTTTCTTT. Its protein product is CASSPLGQGAPEAFF.

The genes are TRBV5-3 and TRBJ2-6, with D possibly TRBD2 on 6 matching bases. TRBV5-3 is known as an ORF, though its function is uncertain. The ends were cut back, 6 bases at V and 13 bases at J, with 14 bases in the middle. The CDR3 is 12 residues long. CDR3 sequence: CARIQGLRVLTF. CDR3 sequence (DNA): TGTGCCAGAATCCAGGGACTCAGGGTCCTGACTTTC.